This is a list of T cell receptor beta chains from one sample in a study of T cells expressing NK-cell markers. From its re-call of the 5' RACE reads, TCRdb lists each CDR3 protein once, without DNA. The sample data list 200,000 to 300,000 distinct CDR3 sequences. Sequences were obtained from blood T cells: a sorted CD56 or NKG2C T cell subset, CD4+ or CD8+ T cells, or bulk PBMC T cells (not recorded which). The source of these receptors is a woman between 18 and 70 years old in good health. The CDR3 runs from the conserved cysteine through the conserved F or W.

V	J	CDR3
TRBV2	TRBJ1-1	CASSEAAGTAFF
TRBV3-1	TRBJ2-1	CASSQDRPEQFF
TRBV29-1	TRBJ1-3	CSAGQGNLGNTIYF
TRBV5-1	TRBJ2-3	CASRLNTDTQYF
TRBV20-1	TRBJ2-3	CSASLGSIRDRWPTGTDTQYF
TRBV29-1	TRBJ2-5	CSVDGAGRPETQYF
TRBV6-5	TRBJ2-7	CASSYSSRVPGYEQYF
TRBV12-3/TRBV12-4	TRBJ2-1	CASSPGEGDEQFF
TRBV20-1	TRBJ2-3	CSASPPAAGGTDTQYF
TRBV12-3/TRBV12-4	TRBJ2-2	CASSLDGTNTGELFF
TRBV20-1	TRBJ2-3	CSAGGLAGPDTQYF
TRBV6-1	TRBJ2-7	CATEDRYVDEQYF
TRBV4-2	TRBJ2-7	CASSQESQRESEQYF
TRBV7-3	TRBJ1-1	CASSLGGPAFF
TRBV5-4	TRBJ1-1	CASSLQGKNTEAFF
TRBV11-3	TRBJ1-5	CASSLGRNSNQPQHF
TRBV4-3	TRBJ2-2	CASSQDRLAAGELFF
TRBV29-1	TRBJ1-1	CSVVSGWNTEAFF
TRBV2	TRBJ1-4	CASSSQGGRTNEKLFF
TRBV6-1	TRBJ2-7	CASQTGFLEQYF
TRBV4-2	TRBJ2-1	CASTLTSSYNEQFF
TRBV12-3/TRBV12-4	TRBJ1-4	CASGAGGLMKLFF
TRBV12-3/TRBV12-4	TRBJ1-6	CASSPRQNSPLHF
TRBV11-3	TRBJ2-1	CASSLGQGNGGYNEQFF
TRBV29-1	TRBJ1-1	CSVGRGGDAFF
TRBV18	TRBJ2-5	CASSYRDSERETQYF
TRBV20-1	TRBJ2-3	CSAPRRGASTDTQYF
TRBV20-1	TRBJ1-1	CSATKWEKKDTEAFF
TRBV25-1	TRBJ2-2	CASRLINTGELFF
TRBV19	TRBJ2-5	CASSPVGDVGTQYF
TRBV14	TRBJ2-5	CASSQPGRGETQYF
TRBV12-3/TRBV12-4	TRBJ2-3	CASSFSGGGDTQYF
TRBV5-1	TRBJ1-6	CASSLTGGGPNSPLHF
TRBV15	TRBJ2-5	CATSRDGGGGGETQYF
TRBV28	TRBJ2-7	CASSLSGTSHYEQYF
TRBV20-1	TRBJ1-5	CSARDSKTVSAPQHF
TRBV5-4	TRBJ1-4	CASSFGGRGSTNEKLFF
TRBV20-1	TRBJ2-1	CSAPRDLYNEQFF
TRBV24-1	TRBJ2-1	CATSDLIPGQGYNEQFF
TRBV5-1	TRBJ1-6	CASSAGHRYSSYNSPLHF
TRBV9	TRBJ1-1	CASSVRPNTEAFF
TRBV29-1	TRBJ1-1	CSAQLTGGTEAFF